These T cell receptor beta chains were read from a single sample in a study of beta chain features in type 1 diabetes. The table came from immunoSEQ multiplex PCR; TCRdb's copy has only in-frame clones and leaves some out. The sample lists a few hundred thousand clones; around 13% were seen once. The sample taken for sequencing was naive CD4+ T cells from blood. The receptors were gathered from a man aged 25-45 years with type 1 diabetes. Both conserved end residues are part of each CDR3. D genes are given only for firm matches. The listing skips clone size in some rows; elsewhere it reads once, few, many or a size class.

>TRBV7-9|NA|TRBJ1-1|few
CASSYYRDSSDEAFF
TGTGCCAGCAGTTACTACAGGGATTCTTCCGATGAAGCTTTCTTT
>TRBV6-4|NA|TRBJ2-1|few
CASSDGQSYNEQFF
TGTGCCAGCAGTGACGGCCAGTCCTACAATGAGCAGTTCTTC
>TRBV6-5|NA|TRBJ1-4|NA
CASSYSAANEKLFF
TGTGCCAGCAGTTACTCGGCAGCGAATGAAAAACTGTTTTTT
>TRBV4-1|NA|TRBJ1-3|few
CASSQDLVAGNTIYF
TGCGCCAGCAGCCAAGATTTGGTAGCCGGAAACACCATATATTTT
>TRBV4-1|NA|TRBJ1-2|few
CASSQEQLDYGYTF
TGCGCCAGCAGCCAAGAACAGTTAGACTATGGCTACACCTTC
>TRBV7-9|TRBD1|TRBJ1-4|few
CASSFFLDRANEKLFF
TGTGCCAGCAGCTTTTTCCTGGACAGGGCCAATGAAAAACTGTTTTTT
>TRBV28|TRBD1|TRBJ2-7|NA
CASSPGTVADEQYF
TGTGCCAGCAGTCCTGGGACAGTCGCCGACGAGCAGTACTTC
>TRBV11-2|TRBD2|TRBJ2-1|NA
CASSLFLSGVYNEQFF
TGTGCCAGCAGCTTATTTCTTAGCGGGGTTTACAATGAGCAGTTCTTC
>TRBV4-1|TRBD1|TRBJ1-1|few
CASSQALQGASGAFF
TGCGCCAGCAGCCAAGCCCTTCAGGGGGCTTCGGGAGCTTTCTTT
>TRBV19|NA|TRBJ1-1|NA
CASSMRPDRLNTEAFF
TGTGCCAGTAGTATGAGACCGGACAGATTGAACACTGAAGCTTTCTTT
>TRBV28|NA|TRBJ1-3|few
CASSFGGNTIYF
TGTGCCAGCAGTTTCGGTGGAAACACCATATATTTT
>TRBV6-5|TRBD1|TRBJ2-7|NA
CASSRTGDSYEQYF
TGTGCCAGCAGTAGGACAGGGGACTCCTACGAGCAGTACTTC
>TRBV18|NA|TRBJ2-5|once
CASAMERQETQYF
TGTGCCAGCGCAATGGAGAGACAAGAGACCCAGTACTTC
>TRBV19|NA|TRBJ2-7|NA
CASSMGTGSSYEQYF
TGTGCCAGTAGTATGGGTACAGGGAGCTCCTACGAGCAGTACTTC
>TRBV29-1|TRBD2|TRBJ2-3|NA
CSVEPGLRTDTQYF
TGCAGCGTTGAGCCGGGACTACGCACAGATACGCAGTATTTT
>TRBV7-9|TRBD1|TRBJ1-1|few
CASSSSGGAEAFF
TGTGCCAGCAGCTCATCAGGGGGAGCTGAAGCTTTCTTT
>TRBV11-2|TRBD2|TRBJ2-3|NA
CASSPLVGLAGDTDTQYF
TGTGCCAGCAGCCCCTTGGTCGGACTAGCGGGGGACACAGATACGCAGTATTTT
>TRBV7-9|TRBD1|TRBJ1-1|NA
CASSLATGGVAEAFF
TGTGCCAGCAGCTTAGCCACAGGGGGAGTCGCTGAAGCTTTCTTT
>TRBV9|TRBD2|TRBJ2-1|NA
CASSVGPHRTSEIYNEQFF
TGTGCCAGCAGCGTAGGCCCCCACCGGACTAGCGAGATTTACAATGAGCAGTTCTTC
>TRBV7-2|NA|TRBJ1-5|few
CASSLAPGTNQPQHF
TGTGCCAGCAGCTTAGCGCCAGGGACAAATCAGCCCCAGCATTTT
>TRBV5-1|TRBD2|TRBJ2-7|few
CASSLFSGGTYEQYF
TGCGCCAGCAGCTTGTTCAGCGGGGGAACCTACGAGCAGTACTTC
>TRBV19|NA|TRBJ1-6|NA
CASRRREARNSPLHF
TGTGCCAGTAGACGACGGGAGGCCAGGAATTCACCCCTCCACTTT
>TRBV19|TRBD1|TRBJ2-7|few
CASSGRDRVHEQYF
TGTGCCAGTAGTGGTCGGGACAGGGTACACGAGCAGTACTTC